One and the same sample provided the 29 T cell receptor beta chains below, sequenced in a study of metastatic and nonmetastatic thyroid tumors. TCRdb re-called the PCR reads via MiXCR. The sample shows about 20,000 clones, roughly 16% of them seen only once. All patients were treatment-naive before thyroid surgery. The sequenced material came from tumor tissue. These receptors came from a female donor with papillary thyroid cancer or a benign thyroid nodule (not recorded which). Some clones in this sample may be carry-over from other donors' samples.

The V gene is TRBV7-7, the J gene TRBJ2-2, with D perhaps matching TRBD2 (6 bases). The V gene's germline CDR1 is SSHAT and CDR2 FNYEAQ (reference sequence). CDR3 length: 15 amino acids. The CDR3, as DNA: TGTGCTAGCGGCTTACGCCATAGTAGTACCGGGGAGCTGTTTTTT. It specifies CASGLRHSSTGELFF. Full variable domain (missing parts from reference TRBV7-7 and TRBJ2-2): GAGVSQSPRYKVTKRGQDVTLRCDPISSHATLYWYQQALGQGPEFLTYFNYEAQPDKSGLPSDRFSAERPEGSISTLTIQRTEQRDSAMYRCASGLRHSSTGELFFGEGSRLTVL.

This clone was picked up a small number of times. The chain links TRBV27 to TRBJ2-2; D ambiguous. There are 16 residues in the CDR3. V lost 6 bases and J 1 base, leaving 15 bases between the germline ends. The V gene's germline CDR1 is MNHEY and CDR2 SMNVEV (reference sequence). The CDR3 sequence: CASSQWVTVNTGELFF. Written as DNA, the CDR3 is TGTGCCAGCAGCCAATGGGTGACGGTGAACACCGGGGAGCTGTTTTTT.

This clone was seen more than once but under ten times. Just one base apart from a much larger clone, this may be a read error. The V call is TRBV6-1, the J call TRBJ1-2; D is possibly TRBD1 (6 bases). Germline-derived CDR1 and CDR2 are MNHNS and SASEGT. Between the trimmed V and J ends, which lost 10 bases and 2 bases, there was a span of 20 bases. The length of the CDR3 is 15 residues. The CDR3 DNA follows: TGTGCCACCCTAAGACTGACAGGTGCGAACTATGGCTACACCTTC. This codes for CATLRLTGANYGYTF.

V and J are TRBV28 and TRBJ2-7; no reliable D call. The CDR3 length is 13 residues. Trimming removed 9 bases from V and 3 bases from J, with 15 bases in between. Germline-derived CDR1 and CDR2 are MDHEN and SYDVKM. CDR3 amino acids: CASILARLYEQYF. DNA for the CDR3: TGTGCCAGTATTTTAGCACGACTCTACGAGCAGTACTTC. Full variable domain (rest looked up from reference TRBV28 and TRBJ2-7): DVKVTQSSRYLVKRTGEKVFLECVQDMDHENMFWYRQDPGLGLRLIYFSYDVKMKEKGDIPEGYSVSREKKERFSLILESASTNQTSMYLCASILARLYEQYFGPGTRLTVT.

This clone was observed at least ten times. At one end the junction does not follow the germline gene, possibly because of a read error. This chain uses TRBV2 with TRBJ2-1, with 13 bases fitting TRBD2. This CDR3 is built from 14 residues. The germline V gene has CDR1 SNHLY and CDR2 FYNNEI. The CDR3 region has the DNA TGTGCCAGCAGTGGGACTAGCGGGAGAAATGCGCAGTTCTTC. It specifies CASSGTSGRNAQFF.

As regards this clone: Being one base from a much bigger clone, this may be a read error. The genes are TRBV13 and TRBJ1-1; 12 nucleotides line up with TRBD1. Germline CDR1 is PRHDT and CDR2 is FYEKMQ (reference sequence). CDR3 size: 14 residues. The CDR3 protein is CASSRDRGHTEASF. The CDR3 DNA is TGTGCCAGCAGCCGGGACAGGGGGCATACTGAAGCTTCCTTT.

A note on this clone: A much larger clone sits a single nucleotide away, making a read error possible. The chain carries TRBV20-1 and TRBJ2-3; D unclear. The CDR3 runs to 10 residues. Germline lookup yields CDR1 DFQATT and CDR2 SNEGSKA (reference sequence). The DNA for the CDR3 is TGCGGCACTTCCGGAGATACGCAGTATTTT. Its translation is CGTSGDTQYF.

At least ten counts were recorded for this clone. The chain employs TRBV20-1 and TRBJ1-6, with D unresolved. Germline CDR1 reads DFQATT; CDR2 reads SNEGSKA (reference sequence). This CDR3 has 13 amino acids. The V end lost 3 bases, the J end lost 5 bases, and 8 bases lay between the germline ends. This CDR3 is CSASKQNNSPLHF. The CDR3, as DNA: TGCAGTGCTAGCAAACAGAATAATTCACCCCTCCACTTT.

This clone was found a few times. This sequence joins TRBV27 and TRBJ1-2, with D perhaps TRBD1 (6 bases). This CDR3 spans 14 amino acids. The germline CDR1 and CDR2 sequences are MNHEY and SMNVEV (reference sequence). V was cut by 3 bases and J by 4 bases, with 12 bases left in between. In DNA form, the CDR3 reads TGTGCCAGCAGTTTCAAGGGGGGGTCCTATGGCTACACCTTC. Amino acid sequence: CASSFKGGSYGYTF.

This clone was counted at least ten times. This chain links TRBV28 with TRBJ1-5, with no clear D. Germline values: CDR1 MDHEN, CDR2 SYDVKM. The V end lost 7 bases, the J end lost 2 bases, and 12 bases lay between the germline ends. The CDR3 consists of 14 residues. CDR3 loop: CASTMGIRNQPQHF. The CDR3 nucleotides read TGTGCCAGCACTATGGGGATACGCAATCAGCCCCAGCATTTT.

The table lists this clone with many counts. The rearrangement joins TRBV20-1 to TRBJ2-7; 13 bases match TRBD2. The germline gives CDR1 DFQATT, CDR2 SNEGSKA (reference sequence). This CDR3 is built from 14 residues. V was pared by 6 bases and J by 6 bases, with 8 bases of the junction left unmatched. CDR3 region: CSAERLAGGAEQYF. CDR3 in DNA: TGCAGTGCGGAACGACTAGCGGGAGGAGCCGAGCAGTACTTC.

The sample holds many counts of this clone. This chain uses TRBV5-6 with TRBJ1-3; a possible D gene is TRBD1 (5 bases). The CDR3 has 15 residues. Germline-derived CDR1 and CDR2 are SGHDT and YYEEEE. Trimming removed 0 bases from V and 9 bases from J, with 16 bases in between. CDR3 sequence: CASSLAGLGGTTIYF. Written as DNA, the CDR3 is TGTGCCAGCAGCTTGGCCGGCTTGGGGGGGACCACCATATATTTT. Full variable domain (rest looked up from reference TRBV5-6 and TRBJ1-3): DAGVTQSPTHLIKTRGQQVTLRCSPKSGHDTVSWYQQALGQGPQFIFQYYEEEERQRGNFPDRFSGHQFPNYSSELNVNALLLGDSALYLCASSLAGLGGTTIYFGEGSWLTVV.

By its share, this clone is medium-sized. V usage is TRBV6-2 or TRBV6-3 and J usage is TRBJ2-3; D might be TRBD2 (5 bases). The germline CDR1 and CDR2 sequences are MNHEY and SVGEGT. V gave up 7 bases and J gave up 0 bases, with 14 bases separating them. This CDR3 has 15 residues. This chain's CDR3 is CASTLRGWSTDTQYF. The CDR3 DNA is TGTGCCAGCACCCTTAGAGGGTGGAGCACAGATACGCAGTATTTT.

This clone was seen at least ten times. A read error may explain this, as a much larger clone is one base away. The chain employs TRBV12-3 or TRBV12-4 and TRBJ1-2; D call uncertain. Trimming shortened V by 5 bases and J by 2 bases, and 6 bases separated the two germline ends. This CDR3 is 12 amino acids long. This CDR3 reads CASSPSNYGYTF. The CDR3 nucleotides are TGTGCCAGCAGTCCAAGCAACTATGGCTACACCTTC.

The V call is TRBV2, the J call TRBJ2-7, with a possible D match to TRBD2 (5 bases). This CDR3 is 16 amino acids long. Per germline, CDR1 SNHLY and CDR2 FYNNEI. V was shortened by 7 bases and J by 2 bases, with 21 bases between the two germline ends. As DNA, the CDR3 is TGTGCCAGCACCCCTAATGTGAGGGTAGAAACCTACGAGCAGTACTTC. Protein product: CASTPNVRVETYEQYF.

This clone was recorded many times. The J gene is TRBJ2-5, the V gene TRBV10-3; D possibly matches TRBD1 or TRBD2 (5 bases each). V dropped 8 bases and J dropped 5 bases, with 18 bases sitting between them. Germline V lookup: CDR1 ENHRY, CDR2 SYGVKD. The CDR3 totals 14 residues. The CDR3, as DNA: TGTGCCATCCAAAGCAGGGCGGGCGGGGAGACCCAGTACTTC. It is translated as CAIQSRAGGETQYF.

This clone was detected ten times or more. The rearrangement joins TRBV19 to TRBJ2-2; D unresolved. V shed 6 bases and J shed 0 bases, with 14 bases lying between them. This CDR3 has 16 amino acids. Germline CDR1 and CDR2: LNHDA and SQIVND (reference sequence). The CDR3: CASRRRTASNTGELFF. CDR3 DNA sequence: TGTGCCAGTAGACGAAGGACCGCTTCGAACACCGGGGAGCTGTTTTTT.

This clone was recorded a few times. The chain uses TRBV6-4 and TRBJ1-2; TRBD1 matches at 8 bases. The CDR3 is made up of 14 amino acids. Germline V gene sequence: CDR1 MRHNA, CDR2 SNTAGT. V was clipped by 6 bases and J by 7 bases; unmatched bases: 10. CDR3 sequence (DNA): TGTGCCAGCAGCTCCGGACAGGGCTCTCGTGGCTACACCTTC. Translation gives CASSSGQGSRGYTF.

To note about this clone: Sequence at one end of the junction differs from germline and may be a read error. In nucleotides, the CDR3 is TGTGCCTGGAGTTTAAGGGTCCGTAACACCGTGGAGCTGTTTTTT. It encodes CAWSLRVRNTVELFF. The V and J genes are TRBV30 and TRBJ2-2, with D unclear. CDR3 length: 15 amino acids. The V gene's germline CDR1 is GTSNPN and CDR2 SVGIG (reference sequence).

The chain links TRBV30 to TRBJ2-7; 7 bases line up with TRBD2. The germline V gene has CDR1 GTSNPN and CDR2 SVGIG (reference sequence). The CDR3 is 13 amino acids. After removal of 0 bases from V and 6 bases from J, the junction contained 5 bases not matched to a gene. CDR3 sequence (DNA): TGTGCCTGGAGTGTACTAGGGAGGGGCGAGCAGTACTTC. Protein: CAWSVLGRGEQYF.

This clone was counted many times. The V call is TRBV20-1, the J call TRBJ1-5; TRBD1 aligns across 8 bases. Germline CDR1 reads DFQATT; CDR2 reads SNEGSKA (reference sequence). The trim removed 1 base at V and 4 bases at J, leaving 12 bases unmatched. The CDR3 loop spans 17 amino acids. CDR3 in DNA: TGCAGTGCTAGAGTGTCAGGGGGCGCTTTCGGAAATCAGCCCCAGCATTTT. This gives the protein CSARVSGGAFGNQPQHF.

This clone was observed at least ten times. V gene TRBV20-1 combines with J gene TRBJ1-2, with no clear D. This CDR3 spans 12 amino acids. Germline V lookup: CDR1 DFQATT, CDR2 SNEGSKA (reference sequence). V lost 4 bases, J lost 1 base, and 7 bases lay in between. The CDR3 region has the DNA TGCAGTGCTAATGGGGATAACTATGGCTACACCTTC. Translating gives CSANGDNYGYTF.

The rearrangement uses TRBV14 and TRBJ2-2; D possibly corresponds to TRBD1 (6 bases). V was cut by 4 bases and J by 7 bases, with 16 bases left in between. Germline V gene lookup returns CDR1 SGHDN and CDR2 FVKESK. The CDR3 runs to 15 residues. Written as DNA, the CDR3 is TGTGCCAGCAGCCGACTACTTACAGGGTTCGGGGAGCTGTTTTTT. This gives the protein CASSRLLTGFGELFF.

In its sample, this clone was seen many times. The chain uses TRBV15 and TRBJ2-1; 9 bases fit TRBD2. This CDR3 spans 13 amino acids. Germline CDR1 is LNHNV and CDR2 is YYDKDF (reference sequence). Losses at the gene ends were 4 bases for V and 10 bases for J; bases not matched to a gene: 5. This chain's CDR3 is CATSKIAGEEQFF. The CDR3, as DNA: TGTGCCACCAGCAAGATAGCGGGAGAGGAGCAGTTCTTC.

In this sample, this clone turned up a few times. This chain connects TRBV6-1 to TRBJ1-2; possible D gene TRBD1, 6 bases. This CDR3 has 11 amino acids. The V end was cut by 7 bases, the J end by 7 bases, with 10 bases between. CDR1 and CDR2 (germline): MNHNS, SASEGT. The CDR3 DNA is TGTGCCAGCACCGAAGGGGGTGGCTACACCTTC. Encoded protein: CASTEGGGYTF.

This clone came up a few times. The chain combines TRBV12-3 or TRBV12-4 with TRBJ1-6; a weak D match, TRBD1 (6 bases). This CDR3 has 15 amino acids. Between the trimmed V and J ends, which lost 5 bases and 6 bases, there was a span of 14 bases. CDR3 sequence (DNA): TGTGCCAGCAGTCGCTCAAGACAGGCTAATTCACCCCTCCACTTT. Residues: CASSRSRQANSPLHF.

In this sample, this clone turned up many times. The V call is TRBV7-9, the J call TRBJ1-4, with D unclear. V was shortened by 3 bases and J by 8 bases, with 4 bases between the two germline ends. Germline V CDR1 and CDR2: SEHNR, FQNEAQ (reference sequence). The CDR3 has 11 residues. The CDR3 sequence: CASSFGEKLFF. CDR3 DNA: TGTGCCAGCAGCTTCGGCGAAAAACTGTTTTTT.

This clone was seen ten or more times. V gene TRBV28 combines with J gene TRBJ2-7, with 7 bases identical to TRBD1. The CDR3 has 15 residues. With 1 base clipped from V and 6 bases from J, the junction kept 9 bases outside the gene matches. In germline, CDR1 is MDHEN, CDR2 SYDVKM. CDR3 amino acids: CASSLSRTGTSEQYF. The CDR3 coding sequence is TGTGCCAGCAGTTTATCCAGGACAGGAACGAGCGAGCAGTACTTC.

In its sample, this clone was seen many times. The J gene is TRBJ1-6, the V gene TRBV12-3 or TRBV12-4, with TRBD1 as a possible D gene (5 bases). The CDR3 totals 14 residues. Trimming pared 7 bases from V and 6 bases from J, leaving 13 bases between. The CDR3 bases are TGTGCCAGCACCGGAGGGGTAGTTAATTCACCCCTCCACTTT. This gives the protein CASTGGVVNSPLHF.